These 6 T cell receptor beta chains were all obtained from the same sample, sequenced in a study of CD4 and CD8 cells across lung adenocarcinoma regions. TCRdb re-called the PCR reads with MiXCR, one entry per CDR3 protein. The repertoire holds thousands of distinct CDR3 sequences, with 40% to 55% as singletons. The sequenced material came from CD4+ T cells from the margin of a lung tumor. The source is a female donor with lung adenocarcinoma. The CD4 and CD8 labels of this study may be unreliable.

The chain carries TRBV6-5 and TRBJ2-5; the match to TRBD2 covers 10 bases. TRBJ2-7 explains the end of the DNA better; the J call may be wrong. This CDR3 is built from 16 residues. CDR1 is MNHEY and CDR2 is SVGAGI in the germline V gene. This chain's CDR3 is CASSYSGLAGDYEQYF. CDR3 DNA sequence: TGTGCCAGCAGTTACTCCGGGCTAGCGGGGGACTACGAGCAGTACTTC.

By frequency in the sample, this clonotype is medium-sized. The CDR3 nucleotides are TGTGCCAGCAGTAAACCTTGGGGACAGGCTGGTAATGAGCAGTTCTTC. Translation: CASSKPWGQAGNEQFF. V and J are TRBV6-5 and TRBJ2-1; 8 bases are shared with TRBD1. This CDR3 spans 16 amino acids. Losses at the gene ends were 5 bases for V and 7 bases for J; bases not matched to a gene: 13. Germline V gene data show CDR1 as MNHEY and CDR2 as SVGAGI.

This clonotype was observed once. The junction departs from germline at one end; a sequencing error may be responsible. CDR3: CATGSRPKNIQYF. The CDR3 coding sequence is TGTGCCACGGGTTCGAGACCCAAAAACATTCAGTACTTT. The gene calls are TRBV27 and TRBJ2-4; no firm D call. The CDR3 spans 13 residues. Per the germline V gene, CDR1 is MNHEY and CDR2 is SMNVEV (reference sequence).

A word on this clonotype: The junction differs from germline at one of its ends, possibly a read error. The CDR3 bases are TGTGCCAGCAGTTTAAGCGGGACTAGCACAGATACGCAGTATTTC. Protein sequence: CASSLSGTSTDTQYF. V usage is TRBV12-3 or TRBV12-4 and J usage is TRBJ2-3; 9 nucleotides agree with TRBD2. The CDR3 extends over 15 amino acids.

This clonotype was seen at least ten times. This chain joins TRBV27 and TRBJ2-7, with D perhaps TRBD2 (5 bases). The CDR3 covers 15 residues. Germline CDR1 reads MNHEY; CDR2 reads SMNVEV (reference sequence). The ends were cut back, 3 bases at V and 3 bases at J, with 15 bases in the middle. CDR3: CASSLVALNHYEQYF. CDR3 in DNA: TGTGCCAGCAGTTTGGTAGCGTTAAATCACTACGAGCAGTACTTC.

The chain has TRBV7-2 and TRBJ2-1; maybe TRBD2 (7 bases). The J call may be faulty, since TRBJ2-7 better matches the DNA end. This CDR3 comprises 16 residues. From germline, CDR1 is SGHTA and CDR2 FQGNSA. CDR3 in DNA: TGTGCCAGCAGCTTATATGTCAGGGGAGGGTACAATGAGCAGTACTTC. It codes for CASSLYVRGGYNEQYF.